This T cell receptor beta chain was found in a study of cytomegalovirus exposure and HLA in healthy donors (dated by TCRdb to about 2017). About the full investigation: An earlier analysis of some 600 of the donors reported about 300 Gb of sequence data and around 100 million unique TCR beta sequences obtained from approximately 180 million T cells. An early release covering roughly 580 HLA-typed donors comprised approximately 300 gigabases of sequencing data and roughly 86 million unique TCR sequences. Among the roughly 400 genotyped donors, under 90% belonged to the genetic ancestry cluster associated with self-reported Caucasian donors. The study was designed to test whether signatures of past pathogen exposure could be identified by cataloging public T cell receptors. The study profiled the T cell repertoires of some 610 subjects by immunosequencing and related them to cytomegalovirus serostatus. Besides the first cohort of more than 650 subjects, a separate validation cohort made up of 95 to 150 different subjects was used. To predict cytomegalovirus infection status, the study combined high-throughput TCR immunosequencing, statistical association of individual TCRs with disease status, and machine learning. A later analysis re-analyzed previously published TCR beta repertoires from 500 to 700 donors and added high-resolution HLA genotyping to study TCR occurrence patterns. Rather than drawing on any new phenotypic data, the later analysis identified candidate immune exposures from TCR beta sequences and the way those sequences occurred across donors. To decide whether each TCR beta V gene segment behaved as functional or pseudogenic, an earlier analysis of some 600 of the donors relied on high-throughput TCR beta sequencing. Alongside the repertoire data, information on donor age, sex, ethnicity and CMV serostatus was compiled. In a later genetic analysis, genome-wide SNP genotypes for about three fifths of the roughly 670 donors were used, and that subset was treated as a discovery cohort. Every discovery cohort repertoire had been produced on one sequencing platform. Class I and class II HLA loci were covered by the typing at four-digit resolution. The number of donors typed differed by locus, with roughly 620-640 for A, B, C, DRB1 and DQB1, roughly 520 for DQA1, 600 to 610 for DPA1, and approximately 470 for DPB1. Several DR-DQ haplotypes were handled as single units for association and clustering because linkage in the cohort was strong. On average, around 230,000 unique TCR beta nucleotide sequences were sequenced per donor among 398 genotyped donors of the cohort, with roughly 18% of those sequences being non-productive.

On this clone itself: Its antigen specificity is not known. Base quality data are lacking; no much larger clone is found one base away.

The cohort consisted of hundreds of healthy bone marrow donors. Cohort members were all nominally healthy when sampled, although unrecorded immune exposures were likely present. The donor tested CMV seropositive and was one of the 289 seropositive cohort members. A peripheral blood sample was collected from each donor, and TCR beta sequencing was performed on peripheral blood mononuclear cells. Genomic DNA was extracted from the blood cell samples with the Qiagen DNeasy Blood Extraction Kit. Library creation used the immunoSEQ multiplex PCR assay. The multiplex PCR relied on a mix of 60 forward primers for TCR Vbeta segments and 13 reverse primers for TCR Jbeta segments. Amplification of the CDR3 region of rearranged TCR beta genes was performed with a multiplex PCR assay on genomic DNA. The Illumina HiSeq System was used to sequence the amplified TCR beta libraries as 87-base-pair reads. In the source study's methods: A later analysis counted about 80 million unique TCR beta chains across the 666 repertoires, and 9.5 million to 11 million of these chains were shared by at least two donors. Raw reads were error-corrected and collapsed into unique sequences with a nearest-neighbor algorithm that merged closely related sequences to remove PCR and sequencing errors. Alignment of CDR3 sequences to IMGT reference sequences was used to assign V, D and J gene segments. For a sequence to be retained, a match of at least six nucleotides was required to both a V gene segment and a J gene segment. A rearrangement counted as productive if the CDR3 had no stop codons and remained in frame with V and J, and every other rearrangement counted as non-productive. Following IMGT convention, CDR3 was defined as the stretch from the second conserved V-encoded cysteine to the conserved J-encoded phenylalanine. The earlier analysis of about 500 of the donors excluded sequences that lacked an unambiguous match to a single V gene segment. An earlier analysis of several hundred of the donors classified V segments as functional when productive rearrangements were above 56.7% and as segregating when the standard deviation between donors was above 5%. A statistical classification framework was built to diagnose cytomegalovirus status from the catalog of TCR beta chain sequences. V and J gene assignment, in a later analysis, came from comparing TCR nucleotide sequences with IMGT/GENE-DB human TR gene sequences. In a later analysis, CDR3 sequences and most-parsimonious VDJ recombination scenarios were assigned using the TCRdist pipeline. In a later analysis, each TCR beta chain was defined by its CDR3 amino acid sequence together with its V-gene family, and reads lacking a unique V-gene family were excluded. A later analysis removed several hundred highly shared, low-generation-probability nucleotide sequences to deal with suspected cross-contamination and a sequencing artifact. In a later analysis, a clonal expansion index for each public chain was calculated from normalized within-repertoire ranks of inferred template counts. Generation probabilities in a later analysis came from a VDJ recombination model fitted to out-of-frame rearrangements, and those results were checked against IGoR. A later analysis scored TCR-TCR, TCR-HLA and TCR-CMV co-occurrence with hypergeometric tests, applying a repertoire-size bias correction to TCR pairs. In a later analysis, false discovery rates were estimated by permuting HLA or CMV assignments 20 times. In a later analysis, co-occurring TCRs were grouped with DBSCAN, and TCRdist sequence similarity was added when clustering was performed within HLA-allele-positive subsets. Repertoires with fewer than 30,000 or more than 120,000 public chains were left out of co-occurrence clustering, as were about five repertoires with anomalous nucleotide sharing. The table comes from immuneACCESS by way of TCRdb, which keeps in-frame sequences with V and J called. Part of the clones is missing from these tables; in studies checked, under half for an unresolved V gene and the rest for unknown reasons. D and trimming come from the DNA, and the V and J calls and clone size come from that table. This sample holds around 130,000 clones; approximately 85% were observed only once. Less than 7% of the sample lies in the top ten.

CDR1 and CDR2, looked up from the germline V gene (reference sequence), are GTSNPN and SVGIG. The V end gives up 0 bases and the J end 6 bases, leaving 6 bases in the junction not matched to a gene. Inclusive of the bounding cysteine and phenylalanine, the CDR3 is 14 residues long. Only the CDR3 portion is preserved as DNA: 42 bases, with reading frame beginning at the first base. Points the paper makes about the study in general: Compared with equally common non-associated chains, HLA-associated TCR beta chains in a later analysis were more clonally expanded and had lower generation probabilities. Compared with the 666-donor mean, donors in an Asian-associated ancestry cluster had fewer N-insertions in productive TCRs, according to a later genetic analysis. Correlated functional status among segregating V segments might reflect linkage disequilibrium, but an unknown experimental factor could not be ruled out. The authors suggested that the approach could potentially be extended to other disease states and immunological phenotypes. For the cohort, immune exposure information was limited to CMV serostatus. Only TCR beta chains were sequenced in this cohort, and the absence of alpha or paired-chain data limited detectable features. The study listed 164 TCR beta chains as associated with cytomegalovirus. Around 16 rarely observed V segments, including chromosome 9 orphons, were excluded from the earlier analysis of almost 600 of the donors because counts were too low. A further reported finding was that TCR beta sequences accurately predicted the HLA-A and HLA-B alleles for most subjects in the first cohort. A cluster of highly shared sequence variants was judged likely to represent a technical artifact of the sequencing pipeline. Cytomegalovirus status was reported to be diagnosed by the classifier with high specificity and sensitivity in both the original and validation cohorts. Strong co-occurrence of HLA alleles, especially DR and DQ, made assigning TCR associations to individual alleles difficult. Roughly uniform sequencing depth across donors was assumed in presence/absence analyses, although this assumption may not hold. A later analysis associated about 17,000 TCR beta sequences with specific HLA alleles at a false discovery rate of 0.05. According to a later analysis, TCR association rates differed among HLA loci, with DRB1 alleles showing the most associated TCRs and HLA-C alleles showing the fewest. A later analysis found that most CMV-associated TCR beta chains appeared HLA-restricted, with HLA associations seemingly driven largely by CMV exposure. According to a later analysis, parvovirus B19, influenza, CMV and Epstein-Barr virus appeared linked to several top co-occurrence clusters. HLA typing was unavailable for some donors at each locus, so association tests used only the typed subset. V-gene and J-gene trimming of TCR beta chains was associated with a missense DCLRE1C variant in a later genetic analysis, and the association was replicated in an independent cohort. Most TCR sequences were seen in very few donors, while some public TCRs were found in many individuals. In an earlier analysis of approximately 590 of the donors, most TCR beta V segments appeared in productive rearrangements about 90% or about 30% of the time, broadly matching IMGT annotations. In vitro tests confirmed that a few of the cytomegalovirus-associated TCR beta chains recognize cytomegalovirus antigens. Some IMGT-functional V segments, including TRBV6-2 and TRBV6-3, could not be told apart with the 87-base-pair reads, so those segments were excluded.

The chain employs TRBV30 and TRBJ2-7, with TRBD1 matching 9 junction bases. This sequence was found in a woman aged 25 to 45 in good health and CMV-seropositive. Sequencing input: PBMCs. The sequenced DNA is TGTGCCTGGAGTGTAAGTGGACAGGGGTGCGAGCAGTACTTC. It codes for CAWSVSGQGCEQYF.